The source of this TCR beta chain is a study of cytomegalovirus exposure and HLA in healthy donors. The study's findings and limits: Most of the TCR beta V segments (in an earlier analysis) were productive either about 87% or about 30% of the time. According to a later analysis, most TCR beta chains associated with CMV appeared HLA-restricted.

Remarks on this clone: The antigen remains undetermined.

Unrecorded immune exposure was likely among donors, who were nominally healthy when sampled. PCR involved 60 Vbeta and 13 Jbeta primers. Profiled with immunoSEQ multiplex PCR; TCRdb holds only in-frame clones, not every one. The data contain 130,000 or so clones, around 72% of them singletons. The clonotype originates from a man aged 50 or older in good health and CMV-seropositive. The material sequenced was PBMCs.

CDR3 residues: CASSVASYDTQYF. CDR3 nucleotides: TGTGCCAGCAGCGTAGCTAGCTACGATACGCAGTATTTT. The chain links TRBV9 to TRBJ2-3, with D possibly matching TRBD2 (5 bases). The V and J ends lost 0 bases and 6 bases respectively, with 8 bases between them. The CDR3 sequence is 13 residues long. Germline CDR1 and CDR2: SGDLS and YYNGEE.